Given below is one T cell receptor (beta chain) in context. Antigen unknown. This sample stems from a study of cytotoxic CD8 clonotypes in ibrutinib-treated CLL. Study-level background: Of a cohort that held around 11 relapsed/refractory and roughly 15 treatment-naive patients, 17 were IGHV unmutated. Mean yields were 255,043 productive templates and under 100,000 productive rearrangements per sample. Study results and limitations: Clonality increased at ibrutinib response and stayed stable in sustained remission. At progression, however, it fell back toward baseline.

From germline, CDR1 is MDHEN and CDR2 SYDVKM. The CDR3 consists of 13 residues. Between the trimmed V and J ends, which lost 6 bases and 6 bases, there was a span of 13 bases. Clones were sequenced by immunoSEQ multiplex PCR, and TCRdb holds only the in-frame ones, with some missing. The repertoire holds fewer than 200,000 clones, with approximately 80% as singletons. The chain links TRBV28 to TRBJ2-3; tentative D call: TRBD2 (5 bases). This clonotype was obtained from a human donor with chronic lymphocytic leukemia. The sequenced sample was PBMCs, obtained after 24 months of ibrutinib treatment. This CDR3 reads CASRPWTPDTQYF. CDR3 coding DNA: TGTGCCAGCAGACCTTGGACTCCCGATACGCAGTATTTT.